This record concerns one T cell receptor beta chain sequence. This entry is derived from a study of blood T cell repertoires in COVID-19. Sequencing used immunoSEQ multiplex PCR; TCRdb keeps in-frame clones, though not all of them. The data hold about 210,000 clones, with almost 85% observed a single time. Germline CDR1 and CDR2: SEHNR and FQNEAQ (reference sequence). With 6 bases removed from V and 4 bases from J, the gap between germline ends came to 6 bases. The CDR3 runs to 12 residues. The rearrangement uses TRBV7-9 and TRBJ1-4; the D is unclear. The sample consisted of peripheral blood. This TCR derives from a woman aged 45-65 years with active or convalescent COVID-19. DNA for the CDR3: TGTGCCAGCAGGTCCGGTAATGAAAAACTGTTTTTT. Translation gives CASRSGNEKLFF. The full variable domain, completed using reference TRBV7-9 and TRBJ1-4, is DTGVSQNPRHKITKRGQNVTFRCDPISEHNRLYWYRQTLGQGPEFLTYFQNEAQLEKSRLLSDRFSAERPKGSFSTLEIQRTEQGDSAMYLCASRSGNEKLFFGSGTQLSVL.